Below, one T cell receptor (beta chain) is given with its context. This clone appeared once. This clone's antigen is unknown. No quality values exist for individual bases; no much larger clone is one base distant. The immunoSEQ Assay, a bias-controlled multiplex PCR, was used to amplify TCRbeta CDR3 regions from genomic DNA. Processing in the source paper ran as follows. The number of nucleated cells in each sample was estimated by amplification of reference gene primers within the assay. To quantify the absolute abundance of each unique TCRbeta CDR3 rearrangement, sequence reads were collapsed and filtered. Productive Simpson clonality was computed per sample as the square root of Simpson's diversity index over productive rearrangements. TCRdb retrieved this table from immuneACCESS and kept in-frame rearrangements only. Not all clones are present; in checked studies, unresolved V genes account for under half, and no reason is known for the remainder. For V, J and clone size, that table is used; D and trimming come from the DNA. Here the sample has approximately 250,000 clones; more than 80% occur a single time. Approximately 4% of the sample goes to the ten largest clones.

Including cysteine and phenylalanine, the CDR3 has 15 amino acids. Solely the CDR3 DNA is kept, with 45 bases framed from the first base. CDR1 LNHDA and CDR2 SQIVND are derived from the germline V gene (reference sequence). V is pruned by 5 bases and J by 3 bases, leaving 6 bases of the junction without a gene match. Participants in the prospective study were aged about 18 to 95 years, lived in 24 United States geographic areas, and enrolled through a virtual design. In the prospective study, cohorts were assigned on the basis of participant-reported clinical history obtained from a screening survey and a study questionnaire. Mobile phlebotomists in the prospective study collected whole blood, serum and a nasopharyngeal or oropharyngeal swab from every participant. Participants in the prospective study had the option to provide additional blood draws and questionnaires over a roughly 2-month period. Prospective study blood samples were shipped either frozen or at room temperature before DNA extraction.

This record comes from a study of blood T cell repertoires in COVID-19 (dated by TCRdb to 2020 to 2021). In terms of the full investigation: Samples from collaborators originated in the United States, Italy and Spain and spanned both the acute and convalescent phases of COVID-19. The repertoires were made available in a free public database intended to serve as a resource for research on the immune response to SARS-CoV-2. HLA class I and class II types, where available, came from metadata supplied by the sample provider rather than from assay-based typing. The samples were drawn from two sources: the first 160 participants of the ongoing ImmuneRACE study, and over 1,000 subjects contributed by 6 global collaborators. The prospective study material was composed of cDNA or gDNA derived from T cells, B-cell-depleted T cells, or PBMCs. Deeply sampled blood TCRbeta repertoires from subjects exposed to, actively infected with, or recovered from COVID-19 were included in the dataset. Nearly every sample came with metadata listing a de-identified subject ID, COVID-19 status, age in years and sex.

Study-wide findings and limitations: The quantity of clinical and demographic metadata differed by source and by participant and was supplied without curation.

Recombination linked TRBV19 to TRBJ2-3; a stretch of 9 junction bases matches TRBD2. The sample taken for sequencing was PBMCs or T cells enriched from blood (not recorded which). This TCR was sampled from a woman aged 25-40 years with acute COVID-19. The CDR3 amino acid sequence is: CASSHSGSGTDTQYF. Here is the DNA: TGTGCCAGTAGTCATAGCGGGAGCGGGACAGATACGCAGTATTTT.